This TCR beta chain originates from a study of CD8 T cells in ankylosing spondylitis. The authors made TCR beta libraries by quantitative 5'-RACE with molecular barcodes. TCRdb reanalysed the 5' RACE reads using MiXCR and keeps one entry per CDR3 protein. The sample includes about 840,000 distinct CDR3 sequences, over 9.5% of them seen just once. About this clonotype itself: Antigen unknown.

Study results and limitations: In ankylosing spondylitis blood, a motif of fewer than 10 highly homologous TCR beta variants appeared characteristic.

This CDR3 spans 14 amino acids. Trimming stripped 7 bases from V and 2 bases from J, with 13 bases between. Germline V CDR1 and CDR2: SGHRS, YFSETQ. The specimen sequenced was blood, either unsorted or a sorted T cell fraction (not recorded which). The rearrangement links TRBV5-1 to TRBJ1-5; D might be TRBD1 (5 bases). The TCR comes from a male donor with ankylosing spondylitis. CDR3 loop: CASGGGFGNQPQHF. In DNA form, the CDR3 reads TGCGCCAGCGGGGGGGGATTTGGCAATCAGCCCCAGCATTTT.